A selection of T cell receptor beta chains follows, all from one sample in a study of blood T cells in healthy people across ages. TCRdb analysed the 5' RACE reads with MiXCR anew, one entry per CDR3 protein. The sample holds 700,000 to 850,000 distinct CDR3 sequences, 50% to 65% seen once. Sequenced sample: blood. Source of these receptors: a man aged 80 or over in good health. Each CDR3 is given with its conserved first and last residue. The order of the fields is clone size, V gene, J gene, D gene, CDR3 DNA, CDR3 protein. A D gene is named only where the DNA matches it firmly. Clone size is not always given. Where it is, it says once, few, many or a class for expanded clones.

clone size: NA
V gene: TRBV5-1
J gene: TRBJ2-7
D gene: NA
CDR3 DNA: TGCGCCAGCAGCTTGTTTGAGGGGCGTAACGAGCAGTACTTC
CDR3 protein: CASSLFEGRNEQYF

clone size: once
V gene: TRBV6-1
J gene: TRBJ2-3
D gene: TRBD2
CDR3 DNA: TGTGCCAGCAGTGGTCCTGGGGGTAGCGGGAGGGAGAGATACGCGTATTTT
CDR3 protein: CASSGPGGSGRERYAYF

clone size: NA
V gene: TRBV6-5
J gene: TRBJ2-7
D gene: NA
CDR3 DNA: TGTGCCAGCAGTTACGGTGAAGGGGTCTACGAGCAGTACTTC
CDR3 protein: CASSYGEGVYEQYF

clone size: once
V gene: TRBV7-6
J gene: TRBJ2-1
D gene: TRBD2
CDR3 DNA: TGTGCCAGCAGAACTCTAGCGGGAGGTCGTCGGGACTCCTACAATGAGCAGTTCTTC
CDR3 protein: CASRTLAGGRRDSYNEQFF

clone size: NA
V gene: TRBV7-3
J gene: TRBJ2-5
D gene: NA
CDR3 DNA: TGTGCCAGCAGCTCCCCGCTGGAGGGTCAAGAGACCCAGTACTTC
CDR3 protein: CASSSPLEGQETQYF

clone size: NA
V gene: TRBV28
J gene: TRBJ2-5
D gene: NA
CDR3 DNA: TGTGCCAGCAGTTTATCTCGGGGCCGTATGGGAGAGACCCAGTACTTC
CDR3 protein: CASSLSRGRMGETQYF

clone size: few
V gene: TRBV6-5
J gene: TRBJ2-7
D gene: NA
CDR3 DNA: TGTGCCAGCAGTTACACGGCAGGACCCTCCTACGAGCAGTACTTC
CDR3 protein: CASSYTAGPSYEQYF

clone size: NA
V gene: TRBV12-3/TRBV12-4
J gene: TRBJ2-1
D gene: TRBD1
CDR3 DNA: TGTGCCAGCACCGGACAGGGGCCCGATGAGCAGTTCTTC
CDR3 protein: CASTGQGPDEQFF

clone size: NA
V gene: TRBV27
J gene: TRBJ2-7
D gene: NA
CDR3 DNA: TGTGCCAGCAGTCCGGACCTGGGGCCCTACGAGCAGTACTTC
CDR3 protein: CASSPDLGPYEQYF

clone size: NA
V gene: TRBV21-1
J gene: TRBJ2-1
D gene: NA
CDR3 DNA: TGTGCCAGCAGCAAAGGGGGCGCCCTCTCCTACAATGAGCAGTTCTTC
CDR3 protein: CASSKGGALSYNEQFF

clone size: few
V gene: TRBV3-1
J gene: TRBJ1-6
D gene: NA
CDR3 DNA: TGTGCCAGCAGCTCTGGAAGCCTGAGTAATTCACCCCTCCACTTT
CDR3 protein: CASSSGSLSNSPLHF

clone size: NA
V gene: TRBV5-1
J gene: TRBJ2-1
D gene: TRBD2
CDR3 DNA: TGCGCCAGCAGCTCGGGACTAGCGGGGTTAAATGAGCAGTTCTTC
CDR3 protein: CASSSGLAGLNEQFF

clone size: many
V gene: TRBV4-1
J gene: TRBJ2-7
D gene: NA
CDR3 DNA: TGCGCCAGCAGCCAAGCGGACATTGGGGCCTACGAGCAGTACTTC
CDR3 protein: CASSQADIGAYEQYF

clone size: NA
V gene: TRBV18
J gene: TRBJ2-3
D gene: NA
CDR3 DNA: TGTGCCAGCTCACCACCTGCCAGCGGCTTCACAGATACGCAGTATTTT
CDR3 protein: CASSPPASGFTDTQYF

clone size: once
V gene: TRBV29-1
J gene: TRBJ2-6
D gene: TRBD1
CDR3 DNA: TGCAGCGTTGGACAGGGGTCCACTGGGGCCAACATCCTGACTTTC
CDR3 protein: CSVGQGSTGANILTF

clone size: few
V gene: TRBV4-1
J gene: TRBJ1-6
D gene: NA
CDR3 DNA: TGCGCCAGCACCCTTCTGGGGGCTAATTCACCCCTCCACTTT
CDR3 protein: CASTLLGANSPLHF

clone size: few
V gene: TRBV9
J gene: TRBJ1-2
D gene: TRBD1
CDR3 DNA: TGTGCCAGCAGCTCGGGACAGTCCTATGGCTACACCTTC
CDR3 protein: CASSSGQSYGYTF

clone size: NA
V gene: TRBV20-1
J gene: TRBJ2-2
D gene: NA
CDR3 DNA: TGCAGTGCTAGAGTACAGGGTGGACCCGGGGAGCTGTTTTTT
CDR3 protein: CSARVQGGPGELFF

clone size: few
V gene: TRBV28
J gene: TRBJ2-7
D gene: TRBD1
CDR3 DNA: TGTGCCAGCACCTCGGGACAGTCCTACGAGCAGTACTTC
CDR3 protein: CASTSGQSYEQYF

clone size: few
V gene: TRBV29-1
J gene: TRBJ2-1
D gene: TRBD2
CDR3 DNA: TGCAGCGATAGTAGCGGGAGCTACAATGAGCAGTTCTTC
CDR3 protein: CSDSSGSYNEQFF

clone size: NA
V gene: TRBV10-3
J gene: TRBJ1-6
D gene: TRBD1
CDR3 DNA: TGTGCCATCACGGCGGGACAGGGGATTCATTCACCCCTCCACTTT
CDR3 protein: CAITAGQGIHSPLHF

clone size: NA
V gene: TRBV12-5
J gene: TRBJ1-2
D gene: NA
CDR3 DNA: TGTGCTAGTGGTGTAAGGGAGTCGCTCTATGGCTACACCTTC
CDR3 protein: CASGVRESLYGYTF

clone size: NA
V gene: TRBV5-1
J gene: TRBJ1-6
D gene: NA
CDR3 DNA: TGCGCCAGCAGCGCGGACTCAGGACGGGCAAATTCACCCCTCCACTTT
CDR3 protein: CASSADSGRANSPLHF

clone size: NA
V gene: TRBV6-6
J gene: TRBJ1-1
D gene: NA
CDR3 DNA: TGTGCCAGCAGTTACTCGATGGCCTCGAGCGAGGCTTTCTTT
CDR3 protein: CASSYSMASSEAFF

clone size: NA
V gene: TRBV29-1
J gene: TRBJ2-5
D gene: TRBD1
CDR3 DNA: TGCAGCGCAAAGACAGGGGGTCAAGAGACCCAGTACTTC
CDR3 protein: CSAKTGGQETQYF

clone size: few
V gene: TRBV25-1
J gene: TRBJ1-1
D gene: TRBD1
CDR3 DNA: TGTGCCAGCAGTGCCCCGGCAGGGGGGTACACTGAAGCTTTCTTT
CDR3 protein: CASSAPAGGYTEAFF

clone size: NA
V gene: TRBV10-3
J gene: TRBJ2-1
D gene: TRBD2
CDR3 DNA: TGTGCCATCAGCGGGGGTCCTAGCGGGAGGGCCACAGCCGATGAGCAGTTCTTC
CDR3 protein: CAISGGPSGRATADEQFF

clone size: NA
V gene: TRBV7-3
J gene: TRBJ1-1
D gene: NA
CDR3 DNA: TGTGCCAGCAGCGCCACTGGGGAAGCGTACACTGAAGCTTTCTTT
CDR3 protein: CASSATGEAYTEAFF

clone size: NA
V gene: TRBV20-1
J gene: TRBJ1-5
D gene: NA
CDR3 DNA: TGCAGTGCTGACACCGGACAGTACAATCAGCCCCAGCATTTT
CDR3 protein: CSADTGQYNQPQHF

clone size: NA
V gene: TRBV7-2
J gene: TRBJ2-3
D gene: NA
CDR3 DNA: TGTGCCAGCAGCTTTGGGGGGGGGCACAGAGACGCGTATTTT
CDR3 protein: CASSFGGGHRDAYF

clone size: NA
V gene: TRBV27
J gene: TRBJ2-5
D gene: TRBD1
CDR3 DNA: TGTGCCAGCAGTTTAGGGACAGGGGGCGAAGAGACCCAGTACTTC
CDR3 protein: CASSLGTGGEETQYF

clone size: NA
V gene: TRBV12-5
J gene: TRBJ2-5
D gene: NA
CDR3 DNA: TGTGCTAGTGCCCGAGGGCCCAGAGAGACCCAGTACTTC
CDR3 protein: CASARGPRETQYF

clone size: NA
V gene: TRBV25-1
J gene: TRBJ2-5
D gene: NA
CDR3 DNA: TGTGCCAGCCAGGGCCGGGGGCCAGATGAGCAGTACTTC
CDR3 protein: CASQGRGPDEQYF

clone size: NA
V gene: TRBV5-1
J gene: TRBJ1-5
D gene: NA
CDR3 DNA: TGCGCCAGCAGCCTGGATGTTAGCAATCAGCCCCAGCATTTT
CDR3 protein: CASSLDVSNQPQHF

clone size: few
V gene: TRBV3-1
J gene: TRBJ1-2
D gene: TRBD1
CDR3 DNA: TGTGCCAGCAGCCAACCTAAGACAGGGGATGGCTACACCTTC
CDR3 protein: CASSQPKTGDGYTF

clone size: NA
V gene: TRBV20-1
J gene: TRBJ2-3
D gene: NA
CDR3 DNA: TGCAGTGTTAGGGGTGGCGTCGCAGATACGCAGTATTTT
CDR3 protein: CSVRGGVADTQYF

clone size: NA
V gene: TRBV21-1
J gene: TRBJ2-5
D gene: NA
CDR3 DNA: TGTGCCAGCAGCAAATGTAGGCGGGAGAATGCAACTCAAGAGACCCAGTACTTC
CDR3 protein: CASSKCRRENATQETQYF